The T cell receptor (beta chain) under discussion was sequenced for a study of shared T cell receptors in the human thymus. Sequencing was performed with immunoSEQ multiplex PCR; in TCRdb, only in-frame clones are kept and a portion is missing. The sample includes 720,000 or so clones, approximately 85% of them seen just once. V lost 6 bases to trimming and J lost 11 bases; unmatched junction nucleotides: 15. This CDR3 contains 14 residues. Germline lookup yields CDR1 WSHSY and CDR2 SAAADI. Another study also made use of these data, one on human thymus T cells. That paper adds: Donors consisted of healthy Finnish infants (having corrective surgery for congenital heart defects). Thymus pieces cut out during corrective heart surgery were the tissue that was used. Among thymic and blood repertoires, usage of V and J genes appeared biased. As related research reported, thymic repertoires overlapped highly among unrelated individuals.

Sequencing was performed on thymocytes. The chain uses TRBV10-2 and TRBJ1-1, with 7 bases fitting TRBD1. This clonotype was obtained from a girl younger than two with a congenital heart defect. CDR3 loop: CASSQGPTGYGAFF. The CDR3 nucleotides read TGCGCCAGCAGCCAAGGCCCGACAGGGTACGGGGCTTTCTTT.